These T cell receptor beta chains were read from a single sample in a study of beta chain features in type 1 diabetes. The assay was immunoSEQ multiplex PCR, and TCRdb's table has in-frame clones only and misses some. There are some 360,000 clones in the sample; 8.5% to 10% occur only once, and about 0.64% lies in the top ten. Sequenced material: central memory CD4+ T cells from blood. These receptors were taken from a young man with type 1 diabetes. Each CDR3 is given with its conserved first and last residue. The D gene is left open where the match is weak. Rows may omit the clone size; those that give it use once, few, many or a size class.

TRBJ2-5 | few | TRBV7-2 | TRBD2 | CASSLGGGLETQYF | TGTGCCAGCAGCTTAGGGGGGGGGTTAGAGACCCAGTACTTC
TRBJ2-1 | few | TRBV4-2 | - | CASSQDMAGEVDEQFF | TGTGCCAGCAGCCAAGATATGGCAGGGGAGGTTGATGAGCAGTTCTTC
TRBJ1-2 | - | TRBV4-1 | TRBD1 | CASSQDTGVSYGYTF | TGCGCCAGCAGCCAAGATACAGGGGTAAGCTATGGCTACACCTTC
TRBJ1-1 | - | TRBV4-2 | - | CASSQAGRNTEAFF | TGTGCCAGCAGCCAAGCAGGGAGGAACACTGAAGCTTTCTTT
TRBJ1-3 | - | TRBV23-1 | - | CASSHRGQTLPSGNTIYF | TGCGCCAGCAGTCATCGAGGACAGACACTACCCTCTGGAAACACCATATATTTT
TRBJ2-5 | few | TRBV5-4 | TRBD1 | CASSQTGWQETQYF | TGTGCCAGCAGTCAGACAGGGTGGCAAGAGACCCAGTACTTC
TRBJ2-7 | many | TRBV27 | TRBD2 | CASSSPTSGSSYEQYF | TGTGCCAGCAGTTCCCCGACTAGCGGGAGCTCCTACGAGCAGTACTTC
TRBJ1-1 | - | TRBV27 | - | CASSSGLQAFF | TGTGCCAGCAGTTCTGGTCTTCAAGCTTTCTTT
TRBJ2-3 | - | TRBV7-8 | - | CASRAGADTQYF | TGTGCCAGCAGGGCCGGAGCAGATACGCAGTATTTT
TRBJ1-4 | many | TRBV7-9 | - | CASSLRQANEKLFF | TGTGCCAGCAGCTTAAGGCAGGCTAATGAAAAACTGTTTTTT
TRBJ2-7 | few | TRBV18 | TRBD1 | CASSAGGSYEQYF | TGTGCCAGCTCCGCAGGGGGCTCCTACGAGCAGTACTTC
TRBJ2-3 | - | TRBV11-2 | - | CASSHDTDTQYF | TGTGCCAGCAGCCACGACACAGATACGCAGTATTTT
TRBJ2-2 | few | TRBV6-5 | TRBD2 | CASSRTSGNTGELFF | TGTGCCAGCAGTAGGACTAGCGGTAACACCGGGGAGCTGTTTTTT
TRBJ1-4 | few | TRBV28 | - | CASSLGGANEKLFF | TGTGCCAGCAGTTTGGGAGGGGCTAATGAAAAACTGTTTTTT
TRBJ1-2 | - | TRBV19 | - | CASSTDSRPNYGYTF | TGTGCCAGTAGTACGGACAGTCGTCCTAACTATGGCTACACCTTC
TRBJ2-5 | few | TRBV27 | TRBD1 | CASRPGQIKPETQYF | TGTGCCAGCAGACCGGGACAGATAAAACCGGAGACCCAGTACTTC
TRBJ1-5 | - | TRBV28 | TRBD1 | CASSFGTGVGNNQPQHF | TGTGCCAGCAGTTTCGGGACAGGGGTCGGGAACAATCAGCCCCAGCATTTT
TRBJ1-2 | few | TRBV19 | TRBD1 | CASRAGTAFNGYTF | TGTGCCAGTAGGGCGGGGACAGCATTCAATGGCTACACCTTC
TRBJ2-1 | many | TRBV4-1 | - | CASSQDPASYNEQFF | TGCGCCAGCAGCCAAGATCCAGCGTCCTACAATGAGCAGTTCTTC
TRBJ2-2 | - | TRBV7-9 | TRBD2 | CASSFPGRPVNTGELFF | TGTGCCAGCAGCTTCCCCGGGAGGCCGGTGAACACCGGGGAGCTGTTTTTT
TRBJ2-3 | few | TRBV5-1 | - | CASSLGVSEDTQYF | TGCGCCAGCAGCTTGGGGGTTAGTGAAGATACGCAGTATTTT
TRBJ2-2 | - | TRBV7-9 | - | CASSFPTSDTGELFF | TGTGCCAGCAGCTTTCCTACGAGTGACACCGGGGAGCTGTTTTTT
TRBJ1-2 | few | TRBV30 | - | CAWPQGNYGYTF | TGTGCCTGGCCCCAGGGTAACTATGGCTACACCTTC